One TCR beta chain is described in this entry. These data are taken from a study of identifying expanded T cells in peripheral blood. Sequencing was performed with immunoSEQ multiplex PCR; in TCRdb, only in-frame clones are kept and a portion is missing. The sample carries approximately 100,000 clones, about 89% recorded once. No infections or other immune events were documented during collection. Germline loops: CDR1 MGHRA, CDR2 YSYEKL. This CDR3 comprises 15 residues. The germline V and J ends were trimmed by 4 bases and 1 base, with 10 bases remaining between them. Sequenced material: blood. The source is a person aged 18-70 years in good health. The J gene is TRBJ2-2, the V gene TRBV4-1; no firm D call. The CDR3 loop reads CASSPAGWNTGELFF. As DNA, the CDR3 is TGCGCCAGCAGCCCCGCAGGATGGAACACCGGGGAGCTGTTTTTT.